The following is a T cell receptor beta chain sequence with its context. The antigen remains unidentified. Between the trimmed V and J ends, which lost 5 bases and 5 bases, there was a span of 14 bases. CDR1 PRHDT and CDR2 FYEKMQ come from the germline V gene (reference sequence). This CDR3 region has 14 residues. This specimen comes from a study of PD-1 blockade in classical Hodgkin lymphoma. Every patient relapsed after autologous stem cell transplantation, and brentuximab vedotin exposure varied. Complete response, partial response or progressive disease was each patient's best response. Study results and caveats: It was among complete responders that baseline diversity resembled that of newly diagnosed patients. The causes of the repertoire differences, possibly disease activity or prior therapy, remain undefined.

Sequencing used immunoSEQ multiplex PCR; TCRdb keeps in-frame clones, though not all of them. The table records about 61,000 clones, 75% to 90% of them present only once. The source is a human donor with classical Hodgkin lymphoma. The sequenced sample was peripheral blood mononuclear cells (PBMCs), obtained at baseline. This chain joins TRBV13 and TRBJ2-3, with D perhaps TRBD2 (6 bases). As DNA, the CDR3 is TGTGCCAGCAGCGCTGGACTATTTGGAGATACGCAGTATTTT. This translates into CASSAGLFGDTQYF.